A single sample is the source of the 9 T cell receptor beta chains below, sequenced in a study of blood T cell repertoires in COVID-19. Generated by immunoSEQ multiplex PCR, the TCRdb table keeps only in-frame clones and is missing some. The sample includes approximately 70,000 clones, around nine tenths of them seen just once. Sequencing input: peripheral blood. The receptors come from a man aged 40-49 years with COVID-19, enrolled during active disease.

CDR3 nucleotide sequence: TGTGCCAGCTCACACGCCTTGGACAGCTTGGATGAGCAGTTCTTC. The encoded protein is CASSHALDSLDEQFF. This sequence joins TRBV18 and TRBJ2-1, with a weak D call TRBD1 (6 bases). This CDR3 is built from 15 residues. The germline gives CDR1 KGHSH, CDR2 LQKENI. V gave up 4 bases and J gave up 8 bases, with 18 bases separating them.

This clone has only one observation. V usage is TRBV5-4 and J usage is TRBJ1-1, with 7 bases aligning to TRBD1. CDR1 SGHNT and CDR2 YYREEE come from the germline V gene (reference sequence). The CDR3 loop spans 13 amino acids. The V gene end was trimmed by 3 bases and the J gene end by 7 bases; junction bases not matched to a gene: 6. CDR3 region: CASSWGTAVEAFF. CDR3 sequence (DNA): TGTGCCAGCAGCTGGGGGACAGCAGTTGAAGCTTTCTTT.

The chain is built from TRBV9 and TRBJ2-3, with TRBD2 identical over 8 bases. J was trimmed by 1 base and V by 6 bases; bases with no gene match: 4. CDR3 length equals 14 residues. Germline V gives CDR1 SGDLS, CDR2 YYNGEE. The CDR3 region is CASNSGVRTDTQYF. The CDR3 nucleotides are TGTGCCAGCAATAGCGGGGTCCGCACAGATACGCAGTATTTT.

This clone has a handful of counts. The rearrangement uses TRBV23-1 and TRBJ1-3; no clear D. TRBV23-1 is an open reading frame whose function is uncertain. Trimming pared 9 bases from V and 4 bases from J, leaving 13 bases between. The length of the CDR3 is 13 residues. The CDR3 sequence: CARSRERGNTIYF. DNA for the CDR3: TGCGCCAGATCAAGAGAGCGGGGAAACACCATATATTTT.

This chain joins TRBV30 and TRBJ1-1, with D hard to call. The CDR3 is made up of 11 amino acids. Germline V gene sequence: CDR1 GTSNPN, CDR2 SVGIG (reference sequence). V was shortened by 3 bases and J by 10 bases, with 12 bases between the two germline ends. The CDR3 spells CAWRDGRRAFF. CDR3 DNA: TGTGCCTGGAGGGATGGGAGGAGAGCTTTCTTT.

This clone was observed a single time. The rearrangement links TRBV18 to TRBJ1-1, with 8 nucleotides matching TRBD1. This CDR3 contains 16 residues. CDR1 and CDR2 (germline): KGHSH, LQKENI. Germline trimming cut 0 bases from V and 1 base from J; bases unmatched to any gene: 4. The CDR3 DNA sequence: TGTGCCAGCTCACCACCGAATGGACAGGGGAACACTGAAGCTTTCTTT. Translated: CASSPPNGQGNTEAFF.

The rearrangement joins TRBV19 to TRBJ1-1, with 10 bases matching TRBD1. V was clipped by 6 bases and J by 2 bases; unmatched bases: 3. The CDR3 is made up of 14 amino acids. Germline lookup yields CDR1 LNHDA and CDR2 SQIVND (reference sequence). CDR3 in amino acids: CASRGQGGNTEAFF. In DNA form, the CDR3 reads TGTGCCAGTAGAGGACAGGGGGGCAACACTGAAGCTTTCTTT.

The CDR3, as DNA: TGTGCCAGCATCAGGGACCGGGGGTTCTACGAGCAGTACTTC. This encodes CASIRDRGFYEQYF. The gene calls are TRBV28 and TRBJ2-7; D is perhaps TRBD2 (6 bases). The CDR3 has 14 residues. The germline CDR1 and CDR2 sequences are MDHEN and SYDVKM. V lost 7 bases, J lost 3 bases, and 16 bases lay in between.

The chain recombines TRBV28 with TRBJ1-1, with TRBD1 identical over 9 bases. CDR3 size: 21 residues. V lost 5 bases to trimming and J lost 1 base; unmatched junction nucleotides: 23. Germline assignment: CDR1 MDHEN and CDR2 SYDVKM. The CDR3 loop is CASSRSLFGDRVGTKNTEAFF. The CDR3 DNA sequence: TGTGCCAGCAGTCGTAGCCTTTTCGGGGACAGGGTCGGAACGAAGAACACTGAAGCTTTCTTT.